This paragraph reports one T cell receptor beta chain. No antigen is known for it. This sample stems from a study of beta chain features in type 1 diabetes. Overall study: All samples combined gave under 110,000,000 sorted cells for examination.

Study conclusions and caveats: VDJ junctions from patients with type 1 diabetes contained fewer insertions and more deletions. Researchers report that Type 1 diabetes patients had moderately but significantly shorter TCRB CDR3s across all four CD4+ subsets.

The sequenced template was cDNA made from the entire isolated RNA. Some 3.6 million reads were obtained on average from naive, central memory and regulatory T cell samples. Profiled with immunoSEQ multiplex PCR; TCRdb holds only in-frame clones, not every one. This table has 150,000 or so clones, roughly 63% appearing once. V dropped 6 bases and J dropped 3; count of bases not matched to a gene: 4. From germline, CDR1 is LGHNA and CDR2 YSLEER. The CDR3 totals 13 residues. Input material: naive CD4+ T cells from blood. This receptor was obtained from a man aged 30-40 years with type 1 diabetes. The chain couples TRBV4-3 to TRBJ2-7, with TRBD1 matching over 8 bases. CDR3 DNA sequence: TGCGCCAGCAGTCTTGACAGGGGCTACGAGCAGTACTTC. Translating gives CASSLDRGYEQYF.